Below are 26 T cell receptor beta chains sequenced from a single sample in a study of T cell repertoires in cytomegalovirus infection. These receptors have no identified antigens. TCRdb ran MiXCR on the reads and lists one entry per CDR3 protein. This table holds 800,000 to 950,000 distinct CDR3 sequences, about 33% found once. Sequences were derived from cultured CD8+ T cells from PBMCs, sampled from culture after CMV antigen stimulation. The source is a human donor in good health (CMV status not recorded). Some clones in this sample may be carry-over from other donors' samples.

The chain employs TRBV12-5 and TRBJ2-5; tentative D call: TRBD2 (5 bases). This CDR3 is 15 amino acids long. The ends were cut back, 3 bases at V and 4 bases at J, with 15 bases in the middle. The germline gives CDR1 LGHNT, CDR2 FRNRAP. CDR3 coding DNA: TGTGCTAGTGGTTTATGGGTTAACGGAGGAGAGACCCAGTACTTC. It is translated as CASGLWVNGGETQYF.

This clonotype came up a few times. The rearrangement uses TRBV19 and TRBJ1-5; no clear D. CDR3 length: 15 residues. V dropped 3 bases and J dropped 0 bases, with 9 bases sitting between them. Looked up from germline, CDR1 is LNHDA and CDR2 is SQIVND (reference sequence). In DNA, the CDR3 is TGTGCCAGTAGTATGGTGGGAAATAGCAATCAGCCCCAGCATTTT. Protein product: CASSMVGNSNQPQHF.

DNA of the CDR3: TGCGCCAGCAGTGAGATGACAGGGAACACTGAAGCTTTCTTT. Protein: CASSEMTGNTEAFF. V and J are TRBV10-1 and TRBJ1-1; possible D gene TRBD1, 6 bases. This CDR3 contains 14 residues. CDR1 is WNHNN, CDR2 SYGVQD, per germline (reference sequence). V was cut by 2 bases and J by 1 base, with 8 bases left in between.

V is TRBV7-2 and J is TRBJ1-3; D remains unclear. This CDR3 has 15 amino acids. The V gene's germline CDR1 is SGHTA and CDR2 FQGNSA. Trimming took off 1 base at V and 6 bases at J, with 13 bases between the two ends. In DNA, the CDR3 is TGTGCCAGCAGCTTAGGCAGGTCCTCAGCAAACACCATATATTTT. It specifies CASSLGRSSANTIYF.

The rearrangement links TRBV7-9 to TRBJ1-2, with D unclear. This CDR3 region has 12 residues. Between the trimmed V and J ends, which lost 3 bases and 6 bases, there was a span of 8 bases. Germline V lookup: CDR1 SEHNR, CDR2 FQNEAQ (reference sequence). The CDR3 DNA follows: TGTGCCAGCAGCTTGAGGGAGGATGGCTACACCTTC. This codes for CASSLREDGYTF.

In this sample, this clonotype turned up a few times. The chain combines TRBV11-2 with TRBJ1-1, with TRBD1 as a possible D gene (5 bases). This CDR3 contains 15 residues. V was pared by 5 bases and J by 1 base, with 14 bases between. The germline V gene encodes CDR1 SGHAT and CDR2 FQNNGV. The CDR3 reads CASSELGRTNTEAFF. The DNA for the CDR3 is TGTGCCAGCAGCGAATTGGGACGGACGAACACTGAAGCTTTCTTT.

The rearrangement joins TRBV10-3 to TRBJ2-7; tentatively, D is TRBD1 or TRBD2 (6 bases each). V was cut by 0 bases and J by 2 bases, with 14 bases left in between. CDR1 and CDR2 (germline): ENHRY, SYGVKD. This CDR3 comprises 16 residues. The DNA for the CDR3 is TGTGCCATCAGTGAGTCGACCGGGGGCCGCGCCTACGAGCAGTACTTC. Amino acids: CAISESTGGRAYEQYF.

The rearrangement uses TRBV5-8 and TRBJ2-1; 11 nucleotides line up with TRBD1. This CDR3 contains 15 residues. Germline V gene data show CDR1 as SGHTS and CDR2 as YDEGEE. V lost 3 bases, J lost 7 bases, and 6 bases stayed unmatched. CDR3 region: CASSWPGQGVNEQFF. The CDR3, as DNA: TGTGCCAGCAGCTGGCCGGGACAGGGGGTAAATGAGCAGTTCTTC. The complete variable domain, with remaining parts taken from reference TRBV5-8 and TRBJ2-1, reads EAGVTQSPTHLIKTRGQQATLRCSPISGHTSVYWYQQALGLGLQFLLWYDEGEERNRGNFPPRFSGRQFPNYSSELNVNALELEDSALYLCASSWPGQGVNEQFFGPGTRLTVL.

This clonotype turned up a few times. The chain is built from TRBV28 and TRBJ2-5; D may be TRBD1 (6 bases). V lost 7 bases and J 5 bases, leaving 20 bases between the germline ends. The CDR3 spans 15 residues. The V gene's germline CDR1 is MDHEN and CDR2 SYDVKM. The CDR3 reads CASTLEAGAAETQYF. CDR3 coding DNA: TGTGCCAGCACTTTGGAGGCAGGGGCGGCGGAGACCCAGTACTTC. The full variable domain, completed using reference TRBV28 and TRBJ2-5, is DVKVTQSSRYLVKRTGEKVFLECVQDMDHENMFWYRQDPGLGLRLIYFSYDVKMKEKGDIPEGYSVSREKKERFSLILESASTNQTSMYLCASTLEAGAAETQYFGPGTRLLVL.

The DNA of the CDR3 is TGTGCCAGCAGTGTTGACAGGGGAGCTAATGAAAAACTGTTTTTT. It encodes CASSVDRGANEKLFF. V gene TRBV6-1 combines with J gene TRBJ1-4, with 8 bases identical to TRBD1. CDR1 and CDR2 from the germline V gene are MNHNS and SASEGT. There are 15 residues in the CDR3. J was trimmed by 3 bases and V by 4 bases; bases with no gene match: 4.

This clonotype has only a few counts. The chain joins TRBV5-4 to TRBJ1-2; 10 positions match TRBD1. CDR1 is SGHNT, CDR2 YYREEE, per germline (reference sequence). Trimming at V came to 5 bases and at J to 8 bases, leaving 6 bases not matched to a gene. The CDR3 runs 13 residues. The CDR3 DNA reads TGTGCCAGCAGGCTAGGGACAGGGGAAGGCTACACCTTC. Protein sequence: CASRLGTGEGYTF. Looking up the rest from reference TRBV5-4 and TRBJ1-2 gives the full variable domain: ETGVTQSPTHLIKTRGQQVTLRCSSQSGHNTVSWYQQALGQGPQFIFQYYREEENGRGNFPPRFSGLQFPNYSSELNVNALELDDSALYLCASRLGTGEGYTFGSGTRLTVV.

This chain links TRBV20-1 with TRBJ1-6; a possible D gene is TRBD1 (5 bases). V was clipped by 5 bases and J by 4 bases, with 18 bases between them. Germline CDR1 DFQATT, CDR2 SNEGSKA (reference sequence). The CDR3 runs to 16 residues. The CDR3 protein is CSARKVGDRYNSPLHF. CDR3 DNA sequence: TGCAGTGCTCGGAAAGTGGGGGATCGTTATAATTCACCCCTCCACTTT.

This clonotype has more than one count but fewer than ten. V is TRBV28 and J is TRBJ1-1; maybe TRBD1 (5 bases). Between the trimmed V and J ends, which lost 6 bases and 8 bases, there was a span of 13 bases. This CDR3 region has 12 residues. The V gene's germline CDR1 is MDHEN and CDR2 SYDVKM. The CDR3: CASRRATEEAFF. Written as DNA, the CDR3 is TGTGCCAGCAGACGAGCGACAGAAGAAGCTTTCTTT. Full variable domain (rest looked up from reference TRBV28 and TRBJ1-1): DVKVTQSSRYLVKRTGEKVFLECVQDMDHENMFWYRQDPGLGLRLIYFSYDVKMKEKGDIPEGYSVSREKKERFSLILESASTNQTSMYLCASRRATEEAFFGQGTRLTVV.

The chain links TRBV10-3 to TRBJ1-1; D is ambiguous. Per germline, CDR1 ENHRY and CDR2 SYGVKD. The CDR3 spans 11 residues. The ends were cut back, 10 bases at V and 7 bases at J, with 13 bases in the middle. The CDR3 nucleotides are TGTGCCACTATAGAGGGCCTTGAAGCTTTCTTT. This sequence encodes CATIEGLEAFF.

This clonotype was found a few times. This rearrangement joins TRBV19 to TRBJ1-2; unclear D gene. This CDR3 region has 12 residues. With 5 bases removed from V and 8 bases from J, the gap between germline ends came to 12 bases. Germline V gene lookup returns CDR1 LNHDA and CDR2 SQIVND (reference sequence). Written as DNA, the CDR3 is TGTGCCAGTAGTTGGCTTTATGAGGGCTACACCTTC. It is translated as CASSWLYEGYTF.

The V call is TRBV12-3 or TRBV12-4, the J call TRBJ1-5; no firm D call. V was cut by 7 bases and J by 6 bases, with 19 bases left in between. The CDR3 has 15 residues. CDR3 protein: CASMEGPRSPQPQHF. In DNA form, the CDR3 reads TGTGCCAGCATGGAAGGGCCTCGGTCTCCTCAGCCCCAGCATTTT.

This chain joins TRBV5-4 and TRBJ1-1; a weak D match, TRBD1 (5 bases). Trimming left V 0 bases short and J 3 bases short, with 6 bases between. In germline, CDR1 is SGHNT, CDR2 YYREEE (reference sequence). The CDR3 consists of 13 residues. The CDR3 loop reads CASSLGDDTEAFF. CDR3 sequence (DNA): TGTGCCAGCAGCTTGGGGGACGACACTGAAGCTTTCTTT.

This clonotype was observed at least ten times. This sequence joins TRBV7-6 and TRBJ2-7, with TRBD1 as a possible D gene (5 bases). CDR3 length: 15 amino acids. The germline CDR1 and CDR2 sequences are SGHVS and FNYEAQ. With 0 bases removed from V and 4 bases from J, the gap between germline ends came to 13 bases. CDR3 DNA: TGTGCCAGCAGCTTAGCGCTGCAGGGTAGGTACGAGCAGTACTTC. Translating gives CASSLALQGRYEQYF.

J is TRBJ2-1 and V is TRBV6-6, with 16 bases fitting TRBD2. After removal of 1 base from V and 6 bases from J, the junction contained 9 bases not matched to a gene. This CDR3 region has 19 residues. Germline V gene lookup returns CDR1 MNHNY and CDR2 SVGAGI (reference sequence). CDR3 in amino acids: CASSYLGLAGGPYLNEQFF. Here the CDR3 DNA reads TGTGCCAGCAGTTACTTGGGACTAGCGGGGGGGCCTTATCTCAATGAGCAGTTCTTC.

This clonotype was detected ten times or more. V is TRBV7-2 and J is TRBJ2-7; D may match TRBD1 or TRBD2 (5 bases each). CDR3 length: 14 residues. The germline CDR1 and CDR2 sequences are SGHTA and FQGNSA. V lost 1 base to trimming and J lost 5 bases, with 12 bases between them. The CDR3 DNA is TGTGCCAGCAGCTTAGGTGTCGGGGACCACGAGCAGTACGTC. Translated: CASSLGVGDHEQYV.

As regards this clonotype: One base away lies a much larger clone, so this may be a sequencing read error. The chain is built from TRBV7-6 and TRBJ2-2; possibly TRBD1 for D (6 bases). CDR1 is SGHVS, CDR2 FNYEAQ, per germline. The CDR3 spans 17 residues. CDR3 DNA sequence: TGTGCCAACAGCTCAAGCGGACAGACGCAGAACACCGGGGAGCTGTTTTTT. Translated: CANSSSGQTQNTGELFF.

There are many counts of this clonotype. The chain employs TRBV7-8 and TRBJ2-1; TRBD2 might be the D (6 bases). V lost 1 base and J lost 4, with 14 bases in between. This CDR3 contains 16 residues. Looked up from germline, CDR1 is SGHVS and CDR2 is FQNEAQ. CDR3 loop: CASSLGRWGEYNEQFF. The DNA of the CDR3 is TGTGCCAGCAGCTTAGGGAGGTGGGGGGAATACAATGAGCAGTTCTTC.

J is TRBJ2-6 and V is TRBV11-2, with D unclear. The CDR3 loop spans 17 amino acids. V shed 5 bases and J shed 0 bases, with 14 bases lying between them. In germline, CDR1 is SGHAT, CDR2 FQNNGV. CDR3 bases: TGTGCCAGCAGCCGCACGCCCGAGGACTCTGGGGCCAACGTCCTGACTTTC. It encodes CASSRTPEDSGANVLTF.

Only a few counts were recorded for this clonotype. J is TRBJ1-4 and V is TRBV4-3, with 7 nucleotides matching TRBD1. Germline loops: CDR1 LGHNA, CDR2 YSLEER. The CDR3 spans 16 residues. V was clipped by 0 bases and J by 7 bases; unmatched bases: 8. CDR3 loop: CASSQDVRTGAEKLFF. In DNA form, the CDR3 reads TGCGCCAGCAGCCAAGATGTGCGAACAGGGGCTGAAAAACTGTTTTTT.

This clonotype was detected many times. The CDR3 loop is CASSLFPSSYEQYV. CDR3 nucleotides: TGTGCCAGCAGCTTATTCCCGAGCTCCTACGAGCAGTACGTC. This sequence joins TRBV7-2 and TRBJ2-7; D is undetermined. V was shortened by 2 bases and J by 0 bases, with 8 bases between the two germline ends. This CDR3 spans 14 amino acids. Germline-derived CDR1 and CDR2 are SGHTA and FQGNSA.

V gene TRBV12-3 or TRBV12-4 combines with J gene TRBJ1-1, with D hard to call. Between the trimmed V and J ends, which lost 4 bases and 5 bases, there was a span of 11 bases. The CDR3 length is 13 residues. The DNA for the CDR3 is TGTGCCAGCAGTTGGCAGGTGGGGACTGAAGCTTTCTTT. Protein sequence: CASSWQVGTEAFF.